This T cell receptor beta chain was observed in a study of blood T cell repertoires in COVID-19 (TCRdb year 2020). About the study as a whole: Samples covering the acute and convalescent phases of COVID-19 were provided by collaborators in the United States, Italy and Spain. The material from the prospective study consisted of cDNA or gDNA derived from T cells, B-cell-depleted T cells, or PBMCs. The dataset comprised deeply sampled blood TCRbeta repertoires from subjects exposed to, actively infected with, or recovered from COVID-19. The repertoires were released in a freely available public database meant as a resource for research on the immune response to SARS-CoV-2. Samples were obtained from the ongoing ImmuneRACE study (first 160 participants) and from some 1,300 subjects provided by 6 global collaborators. A de-identified subject ID, COVID-19 status, age in years and sex were almost always included in the sample metadata. Where HLA class I and class II types were available, the types were taken from metadata supplied by the sample provider, not from assay-based typing. On the study overall, not on this receptor specifically: The quantity of clinical and demographic metadata differed by source and by participant and was supplied without curation.

The CDR3 spans 20 residues, from the cysteine through the phenylalanine. The retained sequence is limited to the CDR3, 60 bases, with the frame set at the first base. The germline V gene (reference sequence) specifies GTSNPN as CDR1 and SVGIG as CDR2. Here V drops 0 bases and J drops 2 bases, and the junction holds 18 bases not matched to any gene. Collaborating institutions collected whole blood in K2EDTA tubes following their own protocols. For TCRbeta analysis, collaborators shipped samples in one of three forms: frozen whole blood, isolated PBMCs, or DNA extracted from either of those sample types. On this clone itself: The antigen this receptor binds is unknown. The record has no base qualities; no much larger clone is one base away.

The immunoSEQ Assay, a bias-controlled multiplex PCR, was used to amplify TCRbeta CDR3 regions from genomic DNA. On the study's bioinformatics: Nucleated cell counts per sample were estimated from amplification of reference gene primers within the assay. Sequence reads were collapsed and filtered to measure the absolute abundance of every unique TCRbeta CDR3 rearrangement. Productive Simpson clonality was computed per sample as the square root of Simpson's diversity index over productive rearrangements. This immuneACCESS table, as held by TCRdb, lists in-frame sequences with V and J called but not all clones. Of the missing ones, under half trace to an unresolved V gene in checked studies; the others have no known cause. From that table come the V and J calls and clone size; the DNA was used to work out D and trimming. For this sample the table gives 15,000 or so clones, of which around 94% were detected only once. Approximately 7.1% of the sample is held by the ten biggest clonotypes.

The clonotype comes from a human donor with active COVID-19. The donor label of this sample is uncertain. The chain joins TRBV30 to TRBJ1-5; a stretch of 8 junction bases matches TRBD1. Sequences were obtained from peripheral blood. The nucleotide sequence is TGTGCCTGGAGTGTACGGACAGGGCCCAGCTCCTATTATCGCAATCAGCCCCAGCATTTT. It translates to CAWSVRTGPSSYYRNQPQHF.